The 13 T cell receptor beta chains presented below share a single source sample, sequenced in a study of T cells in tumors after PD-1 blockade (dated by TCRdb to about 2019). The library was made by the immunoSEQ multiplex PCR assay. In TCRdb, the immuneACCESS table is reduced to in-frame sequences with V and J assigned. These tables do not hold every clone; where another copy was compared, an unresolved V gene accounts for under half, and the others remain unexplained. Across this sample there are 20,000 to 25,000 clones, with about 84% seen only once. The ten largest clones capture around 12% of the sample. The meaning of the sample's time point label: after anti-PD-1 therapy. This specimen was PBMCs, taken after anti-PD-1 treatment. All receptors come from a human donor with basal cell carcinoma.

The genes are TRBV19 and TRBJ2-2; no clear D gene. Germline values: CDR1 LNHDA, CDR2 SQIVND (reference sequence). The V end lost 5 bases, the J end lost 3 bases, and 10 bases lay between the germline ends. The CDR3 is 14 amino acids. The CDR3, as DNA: TGTGCCAGTAGTGTCGACGGGTACACCGGGGAGCTGTTTTTT. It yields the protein CASSVDGYTGELFF.

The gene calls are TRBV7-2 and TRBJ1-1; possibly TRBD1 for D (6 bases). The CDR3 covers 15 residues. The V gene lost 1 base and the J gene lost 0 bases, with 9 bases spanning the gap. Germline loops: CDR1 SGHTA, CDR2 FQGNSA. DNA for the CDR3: TGTGCCAGCAGCTTAGGCCAGGGGCTGAACACTGAAGCTTTCTTT. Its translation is CASSLGQGLNTEAFF.

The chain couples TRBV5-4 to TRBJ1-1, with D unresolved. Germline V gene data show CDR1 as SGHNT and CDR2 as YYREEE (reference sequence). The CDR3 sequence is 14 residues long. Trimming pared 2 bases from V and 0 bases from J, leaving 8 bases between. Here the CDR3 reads CASSFNSMNTEAFF. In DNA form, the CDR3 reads TGTGCCAGCAGCTTCAACAGTATGAACACTGAAGCTTTCTTT.

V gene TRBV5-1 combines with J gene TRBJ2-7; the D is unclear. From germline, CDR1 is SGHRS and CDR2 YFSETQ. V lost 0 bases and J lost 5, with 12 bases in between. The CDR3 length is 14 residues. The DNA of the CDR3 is TGCGCCAGCAGCTTGGAGGGAATACTCGACGAGCAGTACTTC. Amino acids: CASSLEGILDEQYF.

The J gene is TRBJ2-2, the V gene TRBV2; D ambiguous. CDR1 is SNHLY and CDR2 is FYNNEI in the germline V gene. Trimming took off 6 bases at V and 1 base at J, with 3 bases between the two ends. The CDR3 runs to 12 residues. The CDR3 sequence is CASRWNTGELFF. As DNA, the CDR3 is TGTGCCAGCAGGTGGAACACCGGGGAGCTGTTTTTT.

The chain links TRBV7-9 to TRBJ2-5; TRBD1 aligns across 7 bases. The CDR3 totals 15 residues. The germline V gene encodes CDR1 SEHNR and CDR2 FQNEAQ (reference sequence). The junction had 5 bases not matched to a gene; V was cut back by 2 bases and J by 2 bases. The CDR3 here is CASSLSRDSQETQYF. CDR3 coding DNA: TGTGCCAGCAGCTTATCTCGGGACAGTCAAGAGACCCAGTACTTC.

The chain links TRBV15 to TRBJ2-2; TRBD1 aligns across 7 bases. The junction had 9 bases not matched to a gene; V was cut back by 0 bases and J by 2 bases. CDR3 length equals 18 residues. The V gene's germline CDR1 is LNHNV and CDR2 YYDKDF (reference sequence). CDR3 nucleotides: TGTGCCACCAGCAGAGATTATCCCCAGGGGGTAAACACCGGGGAGCTGTTTTTT. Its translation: CATSRDYPQGVNTGELFF.

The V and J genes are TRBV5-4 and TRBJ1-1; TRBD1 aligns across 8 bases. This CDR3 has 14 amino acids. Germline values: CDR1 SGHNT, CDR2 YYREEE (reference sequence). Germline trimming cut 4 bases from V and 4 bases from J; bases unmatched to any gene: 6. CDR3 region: CASSDTGGGTEAFF. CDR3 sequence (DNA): TGTGCCAGCAGCGACACAGGGGGGGGCACTGAAGCTTTCTTT. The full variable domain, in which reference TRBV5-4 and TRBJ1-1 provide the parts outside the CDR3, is ETGVTQSPTHLIKTRGQQVTLRCSSQSGHNTVSWYQQALGQGPQFIFQYYREEENGRGNFPPRFSGLQFPNYSSELNVNALELDDSALYLCASSDTGGGTEAFFGQGTRLTVV.

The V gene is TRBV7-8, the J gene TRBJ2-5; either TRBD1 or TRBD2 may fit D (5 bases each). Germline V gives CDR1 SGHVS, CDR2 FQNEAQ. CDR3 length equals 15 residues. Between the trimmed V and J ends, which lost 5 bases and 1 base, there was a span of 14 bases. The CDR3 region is CASSSAWGTQETQYF. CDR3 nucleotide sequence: TGTGCCAGCAGCAGTGCCTGGGGGACCCAAGAGACCCAGTACTTC.

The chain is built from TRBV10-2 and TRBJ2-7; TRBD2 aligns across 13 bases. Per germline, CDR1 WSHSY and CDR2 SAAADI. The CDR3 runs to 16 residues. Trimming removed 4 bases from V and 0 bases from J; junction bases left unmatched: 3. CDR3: CASSGTSGGSSYEQYF. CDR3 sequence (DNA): TGCGCCAGCAGTGGGACTAGCGGGGGTAGCTCCTACGAGCAGTACTTC.

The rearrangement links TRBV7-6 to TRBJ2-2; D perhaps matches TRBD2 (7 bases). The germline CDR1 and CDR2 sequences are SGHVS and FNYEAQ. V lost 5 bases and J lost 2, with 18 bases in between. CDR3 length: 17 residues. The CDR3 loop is CASSAWGGGANTGELFF. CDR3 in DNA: TGTGCCAGCAGCGCGTGGGGGGGCGGGGCTAACACCGGGGAGCTGTTTTTT.

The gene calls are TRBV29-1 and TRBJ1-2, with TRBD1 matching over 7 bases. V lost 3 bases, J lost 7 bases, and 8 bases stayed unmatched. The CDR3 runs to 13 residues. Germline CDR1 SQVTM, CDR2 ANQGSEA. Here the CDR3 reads CSVDPGGNSGYTF. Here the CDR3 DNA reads TGCAGCGTTGATCCAGGGGGAAATTCTGGCTACACCTTC.

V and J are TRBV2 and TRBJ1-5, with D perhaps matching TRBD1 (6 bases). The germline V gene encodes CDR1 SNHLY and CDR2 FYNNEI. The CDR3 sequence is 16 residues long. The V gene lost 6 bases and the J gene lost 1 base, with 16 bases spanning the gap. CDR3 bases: TGTGCCAGCAGAAACCGGGACACCGTGAGCAATCAGCCCCAGCATTTT. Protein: CASRNRDTVSNQPQHF.